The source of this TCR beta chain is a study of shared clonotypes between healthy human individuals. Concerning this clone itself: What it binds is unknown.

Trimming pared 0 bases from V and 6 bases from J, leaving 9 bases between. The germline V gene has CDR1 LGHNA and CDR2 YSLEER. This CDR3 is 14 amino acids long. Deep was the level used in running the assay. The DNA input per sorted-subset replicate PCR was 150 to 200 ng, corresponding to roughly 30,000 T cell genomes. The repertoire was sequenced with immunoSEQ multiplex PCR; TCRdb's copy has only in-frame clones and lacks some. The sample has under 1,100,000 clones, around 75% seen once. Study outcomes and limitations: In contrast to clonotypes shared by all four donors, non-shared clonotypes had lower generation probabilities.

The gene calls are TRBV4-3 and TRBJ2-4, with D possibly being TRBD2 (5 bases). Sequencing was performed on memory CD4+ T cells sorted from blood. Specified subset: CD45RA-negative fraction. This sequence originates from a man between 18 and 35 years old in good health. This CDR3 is CASSQERGRNIQYF. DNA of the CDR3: TGCGCCAGCAGCCAAGAAAGAGGGAGAAACATTCAGTACTTC.